This T cell receptor (beta chain) was profiled in a study of cytomegalovirus exposure and HLA in healthy donors. Across the whole study: Drawn from HLA-typed donors, 80 million to 100 million unique TCRs were held in an early data release. Findings of the study overall: Common viral pathogens were later found to be apparently linked to several of the most significant clusters.

PCR was performed using 60 Vbeta and 13 Jbeta primers. Libraries were prepared by immunoSEQ multiplex PCR; TCRdb keeps only in-frame clonotypes and omits some of them. The table has some 180,000 clones, more than 60% seen once. In the case of this clone: Its target is not known.

This CDR3 is 14 amino acids long. Germline V gives CDR1 KGHSH, CDR2 LQKENI. V lost 3 bases and J 1 base, leaving 9 bases between the germline ends. The V call is TRBV18, the J call TRBJ1-1, with D perhaps TRBD1 (5 bases). The sequencing sample was made of PBMCs. The sequence was collected from a woman aged 55-70 years in good health and CMV-seropositive. This CDR3 is CASSPLQENTEAFF. For the CDR3, the DNA is TGTGCCAGCTCACCCCTACAGGAGAACACTGAAGCTTTCTTT.